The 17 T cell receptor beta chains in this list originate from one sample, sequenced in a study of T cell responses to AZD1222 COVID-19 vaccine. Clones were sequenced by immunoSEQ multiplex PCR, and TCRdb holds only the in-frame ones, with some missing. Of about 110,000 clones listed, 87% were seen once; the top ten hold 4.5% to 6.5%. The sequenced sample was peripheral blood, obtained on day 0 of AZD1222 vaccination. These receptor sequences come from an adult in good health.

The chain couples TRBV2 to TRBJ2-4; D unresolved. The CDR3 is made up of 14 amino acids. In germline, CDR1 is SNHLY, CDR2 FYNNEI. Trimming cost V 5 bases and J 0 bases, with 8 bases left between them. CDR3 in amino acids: CASSRSQAKNIQYF. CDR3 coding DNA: TGTGCCAGCAGTCGATCCCAAGCCAAAAACATTCAGTACTTC.

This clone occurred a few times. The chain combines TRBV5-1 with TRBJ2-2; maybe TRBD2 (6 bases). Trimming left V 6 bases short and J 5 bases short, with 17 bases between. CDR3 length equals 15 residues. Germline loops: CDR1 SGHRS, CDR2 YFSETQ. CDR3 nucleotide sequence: TGCGCCAGCAAGGAGTGGTTTAGCGGAACCGGGGAGCTGTTTTTT. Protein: CASKEWFSGTGELFF. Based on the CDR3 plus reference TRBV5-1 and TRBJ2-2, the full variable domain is KAGVTQTPRYLIKTRGQQVTLSCSPISGHRSVSWYQQTPGQGLQFLFEYFSETQRNKGNFPGRFSGRQFSNSRSEMNVSTLELGDSALYLCASKEWFSGTGELFFGEGSRLTVL.

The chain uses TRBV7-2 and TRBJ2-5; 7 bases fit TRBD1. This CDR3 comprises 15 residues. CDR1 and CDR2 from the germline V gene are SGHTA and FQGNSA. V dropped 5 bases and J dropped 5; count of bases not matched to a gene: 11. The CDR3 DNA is TGTGCCAGCAGCGCACAGGGGTATAGGTTGGAGACCCAGTACTTC. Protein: CASSAQGYRLETQYF. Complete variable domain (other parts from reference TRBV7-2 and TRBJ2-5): GAGVSQSPSNKVTEKGKDVELRCDPISGHTALYWYRQSLGQGLEFLIYFQGNSAPDKSGLPSDRFSAERTGGSVSTLTIQRTQQEDSAVYLCASSAQGYRLETQYFGPGTRLLVL.

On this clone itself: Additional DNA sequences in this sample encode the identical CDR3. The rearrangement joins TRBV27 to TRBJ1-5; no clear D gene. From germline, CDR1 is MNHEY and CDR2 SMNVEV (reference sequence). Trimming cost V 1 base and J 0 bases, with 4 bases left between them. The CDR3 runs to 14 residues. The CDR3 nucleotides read TGTGCCAGCAGTTTATGGGGTAGCAATCAGCCCCAGCATTTT. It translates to CASSLWGSNQPQHF.

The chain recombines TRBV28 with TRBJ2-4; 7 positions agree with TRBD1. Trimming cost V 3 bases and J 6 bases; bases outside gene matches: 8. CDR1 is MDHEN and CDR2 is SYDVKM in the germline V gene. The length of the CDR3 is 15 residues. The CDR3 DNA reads TGTGCCAGCAGTTTCTCCGACAGGGCGGGAAACATTCAGTACTTC. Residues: CASSFSDRAGNIQYF.

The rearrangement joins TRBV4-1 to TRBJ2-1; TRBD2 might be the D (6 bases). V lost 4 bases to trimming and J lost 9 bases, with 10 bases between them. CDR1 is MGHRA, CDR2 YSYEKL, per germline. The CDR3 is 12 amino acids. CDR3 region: CASSPPSVEQFF. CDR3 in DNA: TGCGCCAGCAGCCCTCCTAGCGTTGAGCAGTTCTTC.

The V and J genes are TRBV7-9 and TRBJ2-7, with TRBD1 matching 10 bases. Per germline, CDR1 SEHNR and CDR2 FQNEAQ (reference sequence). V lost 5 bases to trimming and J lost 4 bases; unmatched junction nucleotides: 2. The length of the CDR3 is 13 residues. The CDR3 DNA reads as TGTGCCAGCAGCCCGGGACAGGGGTACGAGCAGTACTTC. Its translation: CASSPGQGYEQYF. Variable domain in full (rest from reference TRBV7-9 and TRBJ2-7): DTGVSQNPRHKITKRGQNVTFRCDPISEHNRLYWYRQTLGQGPEFLTYFQNEAQLEKSRLLSDRFSAERPKGSFSTLEIQRTEQGDSAMYLCASSPGQGYEQYFGPGTRLTVT.

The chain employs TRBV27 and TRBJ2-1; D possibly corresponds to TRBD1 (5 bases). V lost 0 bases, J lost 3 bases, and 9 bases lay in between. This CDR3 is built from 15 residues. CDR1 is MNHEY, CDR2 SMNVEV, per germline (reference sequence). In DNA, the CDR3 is TGTGCCAGCAGTTTATCGGGGCAGAACTACAATGAGCAGTTCTTC. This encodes CASSLSGQNYNEQFF.

This CDR3 is CASSARDRLTGELFF. The CDR3 bases are TGTGCCAGCAGCGCACGGGACAGATTGACCGGGGAGCTGTTTTTT. The chain carries TRBV7-6 and TRBJ2-2, with TRBD1 identical over 7 bases. The CDR3 length is 15 residues. The germline V gene has CDR1 SGHVS and CDR2 FNYEAQ. Germline trimming cut 5 bases from V and 5 bases from J; bases unmatched to any gene: 8.

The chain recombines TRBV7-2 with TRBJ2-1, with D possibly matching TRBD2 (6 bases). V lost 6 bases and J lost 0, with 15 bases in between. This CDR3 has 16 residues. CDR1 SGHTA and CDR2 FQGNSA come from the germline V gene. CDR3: CASRPFGGSSYNEQFF. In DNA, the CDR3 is TGTGCCAGCAGACCATTCGGGGGATCCTCCTACAATGAGCAGTTCTTC.

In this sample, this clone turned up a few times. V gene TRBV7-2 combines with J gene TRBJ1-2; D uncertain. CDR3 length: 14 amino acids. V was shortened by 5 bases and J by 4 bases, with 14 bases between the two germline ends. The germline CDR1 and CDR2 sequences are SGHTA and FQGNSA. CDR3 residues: CASSPREHLYGYTF. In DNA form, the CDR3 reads TGTGCCAGCAGCCCACGGGAACACCTCTATGGCTACACCTTC.

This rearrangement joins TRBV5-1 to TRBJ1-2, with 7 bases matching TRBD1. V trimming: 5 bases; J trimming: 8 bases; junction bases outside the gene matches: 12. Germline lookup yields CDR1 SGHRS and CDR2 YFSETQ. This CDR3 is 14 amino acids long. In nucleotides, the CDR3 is TGCGCCAGCAGGTTGAGCTTCAGGGGGAGCGGCTACACCTTC. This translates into CASRLSFRGSGYTF. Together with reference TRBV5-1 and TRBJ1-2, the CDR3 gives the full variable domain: KAGVTQTPRYLIKTRGQQVTLSCSPISGHRSVSWYQQTPGQGLQFLFEYFSETQRNKGNFPGRFSGRQFSNSRSEMNVSTLELGDSALYLCASRLSFRGSGYTFGSGTRLTVV.

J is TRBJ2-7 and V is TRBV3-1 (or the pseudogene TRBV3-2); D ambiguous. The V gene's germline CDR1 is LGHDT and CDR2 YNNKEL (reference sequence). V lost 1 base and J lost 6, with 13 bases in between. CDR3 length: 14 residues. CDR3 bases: TGTGCCAGCAGCCAAGGTCTGGACCCCACCGAGCAGTACTTC. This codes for CASSQGLDPTEQYF.

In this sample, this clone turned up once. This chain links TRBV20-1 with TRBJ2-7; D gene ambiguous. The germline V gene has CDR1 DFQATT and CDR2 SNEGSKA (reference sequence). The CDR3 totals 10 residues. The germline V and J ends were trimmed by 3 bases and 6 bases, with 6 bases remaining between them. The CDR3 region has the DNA TGCAGTGCTAGTGCGCCCGAGCAGTACTTC. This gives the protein CSASAPEQYF.

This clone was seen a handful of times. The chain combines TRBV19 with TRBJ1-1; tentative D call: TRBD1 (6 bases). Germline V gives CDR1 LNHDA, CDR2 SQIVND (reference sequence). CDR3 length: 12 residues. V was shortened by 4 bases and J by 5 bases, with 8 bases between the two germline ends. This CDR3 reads CASSTQGTEAFF. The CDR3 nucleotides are TGTGCCAGTAGTACCCAGGGGACTGAAGCTTTCTTT.

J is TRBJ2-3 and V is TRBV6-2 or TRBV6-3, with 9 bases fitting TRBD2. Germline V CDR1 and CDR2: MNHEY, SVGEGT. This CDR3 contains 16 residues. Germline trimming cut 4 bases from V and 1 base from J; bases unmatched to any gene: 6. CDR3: CASSSPQRGGTDTQYF. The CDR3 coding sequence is TGTGCCAGCAGTTCCCCACAGCGGGGGGGCACAGATACGCAGTATTTT.

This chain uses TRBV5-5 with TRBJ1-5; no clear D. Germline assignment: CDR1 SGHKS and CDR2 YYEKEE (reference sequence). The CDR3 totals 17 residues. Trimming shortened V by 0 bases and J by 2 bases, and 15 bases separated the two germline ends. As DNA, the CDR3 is TGTGCCAGCAGCTTGGTGAATACCTTTATTGGCAATCAGCCCCAGCATTTT. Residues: CASSLVNTFIGNQPQHF.